Detailed here is one T cell receptor beta chain. This entry belongs to a study of blood T cell repertoires in COVID-19. At the level of the study: The United States, Italy and Spain provided the acute and convalescent COVID-19 samples.

The CDR3 is made up of 15 amino acids. CDR1 and CDR2 from the germline V gene are SGHTS and YDEGEE. V gave up 4 bases and J gave up 8 bases; unmatched junction bases: 7. Libraries were prepared by immunoSEQ multiplex PCR; TCRdb keeps only in-frame clonotypes and omits some of them. This table has roughly 120,000 clones, around nine tenths appearing once. This TCR came from a man between 40 and 49 years old with acute or convalescent COVID-19. The chain couples TRBV5-8 to TRBJ1-4; TRBD1 matches at 11 bases. The sequencing sample was made of peripheral blood. The CDR3 loop is CASSPGQGGREKLFF. The CDR3 coding sequence is TGTGCCAGCAGCCCGGGACAGGGGGGTCGGGAAAAACTGTTTTTT.